This T cell receptor beta chain was identified during a study of T-cell memory formation after mild COVID-19. Overall study context: The two donors had largely donor-specific TCR clusters.

TCR alpha and TCR beta cDNA libraries with sample barcodes and UMIs came from 5'RACE using constant-segment primers. MiXCR, applied by TCRdb to the 5' RACE reads, yields one record per CDR3 protein. The sample consists of approximately 430,000 distinct CDR3 sequences, 20% to 25% of them appearing once. Sequencing was carried out using PBMCs or a T cell subset sorted from them (not recorded which). This receptor was obtained from an adult woman who had mild COVID-19 (a few samples of this study predate the infection). Cell type and time point are not known.

The CDR3 sequence: CASKYRASGRDTQYF. The DNA for the CDR3 is TGTGCCAGCAAGTACCGGGCTAGCGGGAGGGATACGCAGTATTTT. The chain links TRBV6-2 or TRBV6-3 to TRBJ2-3; 11 bases map to TRBD2. CDR3 length equals 15 residues. CDR1 is MNHEY, CDR2 SVGEGT, per germline. Unmatched junction bases numbered 9, after V lost 7 bases and J lost 6 bases.